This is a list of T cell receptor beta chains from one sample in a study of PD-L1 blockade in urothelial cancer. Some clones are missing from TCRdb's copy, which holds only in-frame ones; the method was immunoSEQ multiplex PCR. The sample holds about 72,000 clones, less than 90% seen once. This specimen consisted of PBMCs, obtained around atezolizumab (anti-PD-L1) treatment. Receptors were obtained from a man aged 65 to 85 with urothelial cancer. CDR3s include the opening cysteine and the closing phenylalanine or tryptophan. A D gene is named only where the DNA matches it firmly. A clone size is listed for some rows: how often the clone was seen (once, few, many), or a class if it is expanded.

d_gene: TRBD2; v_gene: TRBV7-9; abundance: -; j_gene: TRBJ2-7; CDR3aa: CASSLAGVVPYEQYF; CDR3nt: TGTGCCAGCAGCCTCGCGGGGGTCGTGCCATACGAGCAGTACTTC
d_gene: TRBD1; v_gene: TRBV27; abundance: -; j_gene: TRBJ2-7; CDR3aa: CANSSNRGYEQYF; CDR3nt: TGTGCCAACAGCTCGAACAGGGGCTACGAGCAGTACTTC
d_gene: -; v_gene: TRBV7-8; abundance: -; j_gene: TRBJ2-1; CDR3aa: CASSRQTRHEQFF; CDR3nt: TGTGCCAGCAGCCGCCAAACTAGACATGAGCAGTTCTTC
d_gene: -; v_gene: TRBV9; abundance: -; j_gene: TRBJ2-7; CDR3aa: CASSFTGTSEQYF; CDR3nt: TGTGCCAGCAGCTTTACTGGGACATCCGAGCAGTACTTC
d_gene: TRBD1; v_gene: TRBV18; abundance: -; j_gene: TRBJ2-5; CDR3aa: CASSPPTGQGAVKRETQYF; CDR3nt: TGTGCCAGCTCACCACCGACTGGACAGGGGGCTGTTAAACGGGAGACCCAGTACTTC
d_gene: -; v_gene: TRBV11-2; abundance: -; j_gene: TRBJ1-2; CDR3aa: CASSLGGRGHGYTF; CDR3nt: TGTGCCAGCAGCTTAGGTGGCAGGGGACATGGCTACACCTTC
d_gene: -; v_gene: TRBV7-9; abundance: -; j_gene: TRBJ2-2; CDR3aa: CATAGQAGTGELFF; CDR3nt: TGTGCCACCGCCGGACAGGCGGGAACCGGGGAGCTGTTTTTT
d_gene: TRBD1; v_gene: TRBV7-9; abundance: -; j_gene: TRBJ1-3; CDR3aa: CASSPGQGVLSSGNTIYF; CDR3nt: TGTGCCAGCAGCCCGGGACAGGGGGTTCTCAGCTCTGGAAACACCATATATTTT
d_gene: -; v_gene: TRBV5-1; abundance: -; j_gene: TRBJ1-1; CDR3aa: CASSLFAGDEAFF; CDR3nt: TGCGCCAGCAGCTTGTTTGCAGGGGATGAAGCTTTCTTT
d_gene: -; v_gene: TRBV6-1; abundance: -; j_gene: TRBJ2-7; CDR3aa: CASSEFVNFHEQYF; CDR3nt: TGTGCCAGCAGTGAATTTGTTAATTTCCACGAGCAGTACTTC
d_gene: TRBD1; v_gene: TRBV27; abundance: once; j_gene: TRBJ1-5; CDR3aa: CASSQGVGNQPQHF; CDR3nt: TGTGCCAGCAGCCAGGGGGTTGGCAATCAGCCCCAGCATTTT
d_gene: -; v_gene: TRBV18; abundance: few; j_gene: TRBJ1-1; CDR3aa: CASSPIGRGRGAFF; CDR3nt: TGTGCCAGCTCTCCGATCGGAAGGGGGAGGGGGGCTTTCTTT
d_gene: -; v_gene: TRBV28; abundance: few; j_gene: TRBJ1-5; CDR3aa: CASSLWAGVGNQPQHF; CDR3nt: TGTGCCAGCAGTTTATGGGCAGGGGTCGGCAATCAGCCCCAGCATTTT
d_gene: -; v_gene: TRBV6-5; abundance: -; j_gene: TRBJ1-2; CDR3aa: CASSGQQYYGYTF; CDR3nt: TGTGCCAGCAGTGGACAGCAGTACTATGGCTACACCTTC
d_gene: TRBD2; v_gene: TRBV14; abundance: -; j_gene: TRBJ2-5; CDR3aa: CASSPANLAGRETQYF; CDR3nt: TGTGCCAGCAGCCCAGCTAATCTAGCGGGGCGGGAGACCCAGTACTTC
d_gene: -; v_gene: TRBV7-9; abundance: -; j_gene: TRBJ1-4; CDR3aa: CASSPDEKLFF; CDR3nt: TGTGCCAGCAGCCCCGATGAAAAACTGTTTTTT
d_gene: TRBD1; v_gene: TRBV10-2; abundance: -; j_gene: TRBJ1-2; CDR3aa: CASSRDRPYGYTF; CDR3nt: TGCGCCAGCAGTAGGGACAGGCCCTATGGCTACACCTTC
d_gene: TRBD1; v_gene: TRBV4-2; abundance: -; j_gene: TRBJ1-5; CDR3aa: CASSHGTGNQPQHF; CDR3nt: TGTGCCAGCAGCCACGGGACAGGCAATCAGCCCCAGCATTTT
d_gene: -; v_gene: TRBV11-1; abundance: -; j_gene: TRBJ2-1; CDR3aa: CASSLGQGLYNEQFF; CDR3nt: TGTGCCAGCAGCTTAGGTCAGGGTCTCTACAATGAGCAGTTCTTC
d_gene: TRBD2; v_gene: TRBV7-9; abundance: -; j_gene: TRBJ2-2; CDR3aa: CASSPSGSGRHGELFF; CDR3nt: TGTGCCAGCAGTCCAAGCGGGAGTGGCCGACACGGGGAGCTGTTTTTT
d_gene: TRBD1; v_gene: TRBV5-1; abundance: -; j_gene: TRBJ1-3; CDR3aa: CASSWAGTGGSSGNTIYF; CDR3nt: TGCGCCAGCAGCTGGGCCGGGACAGGGGGTTCTTCCGGAAACACCATATATTTT
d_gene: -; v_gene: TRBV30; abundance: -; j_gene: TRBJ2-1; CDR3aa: CAWSWGGLRNEQFF; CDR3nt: TGTGCCTGGAGCTGGGGAGGATTACGCAATGAGCAGTTCTTC
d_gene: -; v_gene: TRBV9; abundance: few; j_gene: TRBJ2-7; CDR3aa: CASSTGRERYEQYF; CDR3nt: TGTGCCAGCAGCACCGGCCGGGAGCGGTACGAGCAGTACTTC
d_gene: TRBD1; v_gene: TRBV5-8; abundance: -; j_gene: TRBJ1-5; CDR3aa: CASSLLGTGNQPQHF; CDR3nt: TGTGCCAGCAGCTTGTTGGGGACAGGGAATCAGCCCCAGCATTTT
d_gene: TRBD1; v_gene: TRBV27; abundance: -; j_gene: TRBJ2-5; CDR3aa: CASSPAFWTGEETQYF; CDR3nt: TGTGCCAGCAGCCCAGCTTTTTGGACAGGGGAAGAGACCCAGTACTTC
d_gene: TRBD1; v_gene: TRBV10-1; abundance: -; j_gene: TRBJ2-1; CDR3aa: CASSGTGIGEQFF; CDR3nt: TGCGCCAGCAGTGGGACAGGCATCGGTGAGCAGTTCTTC
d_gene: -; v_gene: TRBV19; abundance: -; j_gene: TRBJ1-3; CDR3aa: CASIPVGGGLSGNTIYF; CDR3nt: TGTGCCAGTATCCCCGTTGGCGGGGGACTCTCCGGAAACACCATATATTTT
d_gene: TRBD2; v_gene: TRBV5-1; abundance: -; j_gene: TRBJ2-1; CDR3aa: CASSLGPLAGGFHNEQFF; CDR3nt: TGCGCCAGCAGCTTGGGGCCCCTAGCGGGAGGGTTTCACAATGAGCAGTTCTTC
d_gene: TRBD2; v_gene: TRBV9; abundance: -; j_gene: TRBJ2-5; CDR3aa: CASSVGLAIQETQYF; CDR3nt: TGTGCCAGCAGCGTAGGACTAGCGATTCAAGAGACCCAGTACTTC
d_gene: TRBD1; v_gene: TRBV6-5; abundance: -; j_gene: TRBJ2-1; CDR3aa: CASSSPTGGNEQFF; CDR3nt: TGTGCCAGCAGTTCCCCGACAGGGGGCAATGAGCAGTTCTTC
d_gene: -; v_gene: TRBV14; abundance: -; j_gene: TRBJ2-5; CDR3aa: CASSPRLGETQYF; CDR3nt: TGTGCCAGCAGCCCAAGACTCGGCGAGACCCAGTACTTC
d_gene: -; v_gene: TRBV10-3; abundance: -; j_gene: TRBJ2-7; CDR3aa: CATGVTEQYF; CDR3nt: TGTGCCACCGGGGTAACCGAGCAGTACTTC
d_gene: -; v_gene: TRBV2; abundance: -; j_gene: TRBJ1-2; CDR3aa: CASSGGGYSNYGYTF; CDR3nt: TGTGCCAGCAGTGGGGGGGGCTATTCTAACTATGGCTACACCTTC
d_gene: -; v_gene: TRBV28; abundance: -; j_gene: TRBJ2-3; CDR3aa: CASSVTSLGTDTQYF; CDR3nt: TGTGCCAGCAGTGTGACTAGTTTGGGCACAGATACGCAGTATTTT
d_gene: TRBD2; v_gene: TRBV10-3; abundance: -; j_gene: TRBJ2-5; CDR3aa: CAIRVAGGDETQYF; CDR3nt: TGTGCCATCAGGGTCGCGGGAGGGGATGAGACCCAGTACTTC
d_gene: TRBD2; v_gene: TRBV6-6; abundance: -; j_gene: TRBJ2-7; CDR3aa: CASSYPGLAGSYEQYF; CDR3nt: TGTGCCAGCAGTTACCCCGGACTAGCGGGGTCCTACGAGCAGTACTTC
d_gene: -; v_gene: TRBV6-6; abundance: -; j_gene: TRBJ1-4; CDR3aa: CASNPRGNEKLFF; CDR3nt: TGTGCCAGCAATCCGCGGGGCAATGAAAAACTGTTTTTT
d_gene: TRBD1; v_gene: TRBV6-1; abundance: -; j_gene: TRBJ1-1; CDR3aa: CASSEGSRDRQNTEAFF; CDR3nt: TGTGCCAGCAGTGAAGGGTCTAGGGACAGGCAGAACACTGAAGCTTTCTTT
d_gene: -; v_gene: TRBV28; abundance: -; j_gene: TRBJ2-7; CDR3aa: CASSSFYSWHYPNTYEQYF; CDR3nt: TGTGCCAGCAGTTCCTTCTATAGTTGGCACTACCCGAATACCTACGAGCAGTACTTC
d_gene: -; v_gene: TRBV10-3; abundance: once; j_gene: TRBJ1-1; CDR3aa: CAISDSGQKNTEAFF; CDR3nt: TGTGCCATCAGTGATTCGGGTCAGAAGAACACTGAAGCTTTCTTT
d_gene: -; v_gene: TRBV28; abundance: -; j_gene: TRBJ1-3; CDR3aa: CASRGASGTNSGNTIYF; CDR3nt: TGTGCCAGCAGGGGAGCCTCCGGGACTAACTCTGGAAACACCATATATTTT
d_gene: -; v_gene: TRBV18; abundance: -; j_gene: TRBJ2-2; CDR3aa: CASSPVQGNTGELFF; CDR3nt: TGTGCCAGCTCACCAGTACAGGGAAACACCGGGGAGCTGTTTTTT
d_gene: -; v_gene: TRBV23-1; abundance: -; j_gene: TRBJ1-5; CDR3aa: CATHREVCGIGNQPQHF; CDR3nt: TGCGCCACCCATCGGGAGGTTTGCGGGATTGGCAATCAGCCCCAGCATTTT
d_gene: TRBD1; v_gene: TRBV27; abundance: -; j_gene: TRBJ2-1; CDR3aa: CASSQLNRGGQFF; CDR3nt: TGTGCCAGCAGTCAGCTTAACAGGGGCGGGCAGTTCTTC
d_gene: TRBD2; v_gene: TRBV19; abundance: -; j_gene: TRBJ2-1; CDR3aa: CASSIVGAGVGEQFF; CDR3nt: TGTGCCAGTAGTATAGTCGGAGCGGGAGTAGGAGAGCAGTTCTTC